The clone carrying this T cell receptor (beta chain) came up once. The sample belongs to a study of blood T cell repertoires in COVID-19. Overall study: Researchers got acute and convalescent COVID-19 samples from the United States, Italy and Spain.

Trimming left V 0 bases short and J 4 bases short, with 10 bases between. From germline, CDR1 is SGHRS and CDR2 YFSETQ. The CDR3 length is 14 residues. In the study's own analysis: It was from reference gene primer amplification that nucleated cell counts were estimated. TCRdb keeps only in-frame clones here, not all; method: immunoSEQ multiplex PCR. That table supplies the V and J calls and clone size; D and trimming were determined from the DNA. The sample yields tens of thousands of clones, 80% to 90% seen once. The sample taken for sequencing was peripheral blood. V usage is TRBV5-1 and J usage is TRBJ1-1; a weak D match, TRBD1 (5 bases). The sequence derives from a man in his 60s with acute or convalescent COVID-19. The CDR3 protein is CASSLERGGTEAFF. As DNA, the CDR3 is TGCGCCAGCAGCTTGGAAAGGGGTGGCACTGAAGCTTTCTTT.